A selection of T cell receptor beta chains follows, all from one sample in a study of CD8 T cells in Susac syndrome. TCRdb used MiXCR to reprocess the immunoSEQ multiplex PCR reads, holding one entry per CDR3 protein. The sample includes 200,000 to 250,000 distinct CDR3 sequences, 94% seen only once; the top ten take over 0.15%. Sequencing input: CD4+ T cells from PBMCs. The receptor source for this set is a human donor with Susac syndrome. CDR3s include the opening cysteine and the closing phenylalanine or tryptophan. Each record gives: clone size, V gene, J gene, D gene, CDR3 protein, CDR3 DNA. The D gene is left open where the match is weak. Clone size is not always given. Where it is, it says once, few, many or a class for expanded clones.

once	TRBV6-5	TRBJ2-1	-	CASSPTVGSYNEQFF	TGTGCCAGCAGTCCCACCGTGGGGTCCTACAATGAGCAGTTCTTC
-	TRBV4-2	TRBJ1-6	TRBD1	CASSQDLFRQGSVSPLHF	TGTGCCAGCAGCCAAGATCTTTTTCGACAGGGTTCGGTGTCACCCCTCCACTTT
-	TRBV7-9	TRBJ1-2	-	CASSLSGPGGYGYTF	TGTGCCAGCAGCTTGTCGGGACCCGGAGGCTATGGCTACACCTTC
-	TRBV30	TRBJ2-7	TRBD2	CAWSVLSGLAGYEQYF	TGTGCCTGGAGTGTACTCAGCGGGCTAGCGGGCTACGAGCAGTACTTC
once	TRBV20-1	TRBJ1-1	-	CSASSGLEAFF	TGCAGTGCTAGTTCCGGGCTTGAAGCTTTCTTT
-	TRBV5-1	TRBJ1-1	TRBD1	CASRSGTGVSEAFF	TGCGCCAGCCGGTCCGGGACAGGGGTCTCTGAAGCTTTCTTT
-	TRBV28	TRBJ2-4	-	CASSFERDIQYF	TGTGCCAGCAGTTTCGAGAGGGACATTCAGTACTTC
-	TRBV6-2/TRBV6-3	TRBJ2-7	-	CASSSRDKDEQYF	TGTGCCAGCAGCTCCCGGGACAAGGACGAGCAGTACTTC
-	TRBV18	TRBJ2-1	-	CASSPQGTQYNEQFF	TGTGCCAGCTCCCCCCAAGGGACGCAGTACAATGAGCAGTTCTTC
-	TRBV12-3/TRBV12-4	TRBJ1-6	-	CASQTGQFNSPLHF	TGTGCCAGCCAGACAGGACAGTTTAATTCACCCCTCCACTTT
once	TRBV2	TRBJ1-2	-	CASSEATGTYGYTF	TGTGCCAGCAGTGAGGCCACAGGGACCTATGGCTACACCTTC
-	TRBV2	TRBJ2-7	TRBD1	CASRDHGQGADEQYF	TGTGCCAGCAGGGACCATGGACAGGGGGCGGACGAGCAGTACTTC
-	TRBV15	TRBJ2-2	-	CATSRAGFTGELFF	TGTGCCACCAGCAGAGCAGGGTTCACCGGGGAGCTGTTTTTT
-	TRBV9	TRBJ2-2	-	CASSPRSPANTGELFF	TGTGCCAGCAGCCCTAGGTCCCCCGCGAACACCGGGGAGCTGTTTTTT
-	TRBV4-3	TRBJ2-5	TRBD1	CASSQEVSMAGTGGPQYF	TGCGCCAGCAGCCAAGAAGTGTCGATGGCCGGGACAGGGGGGCCCCAGTACTTC
-	TRBV5-6	TRBJ1-2	-	CASSYRPIPGDGYTF	TGTGCCAGCAGCTACCGACCCATACCAGGGGATGGCTACACCTTC
-	TRBV4-1	TRBJ2-1	-	CASAEGQSYNEQFF	TGCGCCAGCGCCGAGGGGCAGTCCTACAATGAGCAGTTCTTC
-	TRBV12-3/TRBV12-4	TRBJ1-5	-	CASSRNLGLAVNQPQHF	TGTGCCAGCAGCAGGAACCTGGGACTAGCCGTGAATCAGCCCCAGCATTTT
-	TRBV30	TRBJ2-2	-	CAWSPTAGELFF	TGTGCCTGGAGTCCGACAGCCGGGGAGCTGTTTTTT
-	TRBV12-3/TRBV12-4	TRBJ1-2	-	CASSLSGNYGYIF	TGTGCCAGCAGCTTGTCAGGGAACTATGGCTACATCTTC
-	TRBV4-2	TRBJ2-5	TRBD2	CASCRVAGAQETQYF	TGTGCCAGCTGCCGAGTGGCGGGAGCTCAAGAGACCCAGTACTTC
-	TRBV19	TRBJ2-7	-	CASKSYSGSYEQYF	TGTGCCAGTAAGAGTTATTCGGGCTCCTACGAGCAGTACTTC
-	TRBV29-1	TRBJ2-7	TRBD1	CSVRTGSIDEQYF	TGCAGCGTAAGGACAGGGTCTATCGACGAGCAGTACTTC
-	TRBV6-1	TRBJ1-2	-	CASSNRPDYGYTF	TGTGCCAGCAGTAACAGGCCTGACTATGGCTACACCTTC
-	TRBV24-1	TRBJ2-7	-	CATPDVVHISYEQYF	TGTGCCACCCCGGACGTCGTACACATTTCCTACGAGCAGTACTTC
-	TRBV29-1	TRBJ2-3	-	CSVLTDTQYF	TGCAGCGTGCTAACAGATACGCAGTATTTT
-	TRBV29-1	TRBJ2-7	TRBD1	CSVSPHRGISYEQYF	TGCAGCGTTTCTCCACACAGGGGAATCTCCTACGAGCAGTACTTC
-	TRBV6-1	TRBJ2-7	-	CASSEVDYEQYF	TGTGCCAGCAGTGAAGTAGACTACGAGCAGTACTTC
-	TRBV15	TRBJ1-5	-	CATSREGSNQPQHF	TGTGCCACCAGCAGAGAAGGTAGCAATCAGCCCCAGCATTTT
-	TRBV7-2	TRBJ2-1	TRBD1	CASSLGTGEHNEQFF	TGTGCCAGCAGCTTAGGGACAGGAGAACACAATGAGCAGTTCTTC
-	TRBV12-3/TRBV12-4	TRBJ2-1	TRBD1	CASSFGTGYGYNEQFF	TGTGCCAGCAGTTTCGGGACAGGGTACGGCTACAATGAGCAGTTCTTC
-	TRBV13	TRBJ2-3	-	CASSLRVGSTDTQYF	TGTGCCAGCAGCTTAAGAGTGGGAAGCACAGATACGCAGTATTTT
-	TRBV28	TRBJ2-3	-	CASKGGGAADTQYF	TGTGCCAGCAAGGGTGGGGGGGCGGCAGATACGCAGTATTTT
-	TRBV18	TRBJ1-2	-	CASSPTAGRTGGYTF	TGTGCCAGCTCACCAACGGCGGGCCGAACGGGTGGCTACACCTTC
-	TRBV3-1	TRBJ2-3	TRBD2	CASSQDAGEGLTDTQYF	TGTGCCAGCAGCCAAGATGCGGGGGAGGGGTTAACAGATACGCAGTATTTT
-	TRBV7-2	TRBJ2-1	TRBD1	CASRTGTGASGAQFF	TGTGCCAGCCGCACCGGGACAGGGGCTTCCGGGGCGCAGTTCTTC
once	TRBV7-2	TRBJ2-5	-	CASSLSSTETQYF	TGTGCCAGCAGCTTAAGCTCGACAGAGACCCAGTACTTC
-	TRBV7-2	TRBJ2-5	-	CASSLIGRRETQYF	TGTGCCAGCAGCCTGATCGGACGACGGGAGACCCAGTACTTC
-	TRBV6-2/TRBV6-3	TRBJ1-2	-	CASGRNYGYTF	TGTGCCAGTGGACGGAACTATGGCTACACCTTC
-	TRBV20-1	TRBJ2-7	-	CSAGEGTTYEQYF	TGCAGTGCAGGAGAAGGAACCACCTACGAGCAGTACTTC
-	TRBV2	TRBJ2-7	-	CASSEGFDGRQYF	TGTGCCAGCAGTGAAGGATTTGACGGGCGACAGTACTTC
-	TRBV5-1	TRBJ2-5	TRBD2	CASSEIAGGASEETQYF	TGCGCCAGTAGCGAGATAGCGGGCGGGGCCAGTGAAGAGACCCAGTACTTC
once	TRBV28	TRBJ1-5	-	CASSTAQGRGSNQPQHF	TGTGCCAGCAGCACAGCACAGGGAAGGGGGTCCAATCAGCCCCAGCATTTT